This T cell receptor beta chain was identified during a study of coeliac disease. Notes on the study in general: The authors considered this approach unsuitable for unbiased detection of gliadin-specific T cells.

A note on this clone: Its antigen is not known.

Only in-frame clones appear in the TCRdb table, and some are missing; sequencing was by immunoSEQ multiplex PCR. The repertoire includes thousands of clones, about two thirds of them detected once, and 5% to 7% sits in the top ten. Trimming at V came to 3 bases and at J to 4 bases, leaving 9 bases not matched to a gene. Germline CDR1 and CDR2: LNHDA and SQIVND (reference sequence). The CDR3 runs to 16 residues. Cells were frozen in aliquots of roughly 500,000, and one aliquot per fraction was sequenced. The receptor's source is a man aged 18 to 30 with celiac disease on a gluten-free diet. The J gene is TRBJ1-1, the V gene TRBV19, with 9 bases aligning to TRBD1. What was sequenced was lymphocytes from the gut lamina propria. CDR3 in amino acids: CASSITGGIYGTEAFF. CDR3 sequence (DNA): TGTGCCAGTAGTATTACAGGGGGCATTTATGGCACTGAAGCTTTCTTT.